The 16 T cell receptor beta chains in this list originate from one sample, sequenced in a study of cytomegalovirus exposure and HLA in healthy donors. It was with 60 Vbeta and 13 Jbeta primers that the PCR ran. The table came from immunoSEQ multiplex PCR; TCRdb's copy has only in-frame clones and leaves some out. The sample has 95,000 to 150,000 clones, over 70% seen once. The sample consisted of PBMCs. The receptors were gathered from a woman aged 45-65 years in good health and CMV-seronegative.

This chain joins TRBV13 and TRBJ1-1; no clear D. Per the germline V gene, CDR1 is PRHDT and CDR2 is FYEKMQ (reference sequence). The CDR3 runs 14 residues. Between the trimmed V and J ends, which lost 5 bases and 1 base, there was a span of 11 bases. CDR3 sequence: CASSAATGNTEAFF. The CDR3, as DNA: TGTGCCAGCAGCGCTGCAACTGGGAACACTGAAGCTTTCTTT.

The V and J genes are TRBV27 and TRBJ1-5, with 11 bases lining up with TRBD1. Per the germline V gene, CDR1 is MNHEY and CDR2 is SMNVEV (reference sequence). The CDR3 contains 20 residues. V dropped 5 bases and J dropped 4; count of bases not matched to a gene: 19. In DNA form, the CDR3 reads TGTGCCAGCAGTCCGATCCTAGGTCGGACAGGGGGCATCGGGAATCAGCCCCAGCATTTT. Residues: CASSPILGRTGGIGNQPQHF.

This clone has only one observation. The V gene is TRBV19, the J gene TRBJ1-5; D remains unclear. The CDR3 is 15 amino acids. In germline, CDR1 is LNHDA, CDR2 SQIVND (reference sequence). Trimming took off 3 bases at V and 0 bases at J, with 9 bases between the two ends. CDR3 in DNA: TGTGCCAGTAGTATCAGGCAGGTTAGCAATCAGCCCCAGCATTTT. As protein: CASSIRQVSNQPQHF. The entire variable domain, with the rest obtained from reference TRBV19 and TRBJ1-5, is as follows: DGGITQSPKYLFRKEGQNVTLSCEQNLNHDAMYWYRQDPGQGLRLIYYSQIVNDFQKGDIAEGYSVSREKKESFPLTVTSAQKNPTAFYLCASSIRQVSNQPQHFGDGTRLSIL.

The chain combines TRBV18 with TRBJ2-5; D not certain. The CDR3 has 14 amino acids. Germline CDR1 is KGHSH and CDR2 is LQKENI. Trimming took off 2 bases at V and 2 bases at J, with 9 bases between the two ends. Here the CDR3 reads CASSPFGQQETQYF. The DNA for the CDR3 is TGTGCCAGCTCACCATTTGGGCAGCAAGAGACCCAGTACTTC.

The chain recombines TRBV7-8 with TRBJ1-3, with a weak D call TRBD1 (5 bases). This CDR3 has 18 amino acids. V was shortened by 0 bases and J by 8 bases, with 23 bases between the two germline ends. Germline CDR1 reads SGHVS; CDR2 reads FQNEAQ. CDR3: CASSLASLGQSLGDTIYF. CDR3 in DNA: TGTGCCAGCAGCTTAGCTTCCCTCGGACAATCCCTAGGGGACACCATATATTTT.

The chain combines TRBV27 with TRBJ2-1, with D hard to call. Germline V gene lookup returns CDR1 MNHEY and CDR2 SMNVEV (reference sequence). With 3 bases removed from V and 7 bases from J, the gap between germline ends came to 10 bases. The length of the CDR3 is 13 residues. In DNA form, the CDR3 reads TGTGCCAGCAGTTTTCTAGATCTAAATGAGCAGTTCTTC. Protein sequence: CASSFLDLNEQFF.

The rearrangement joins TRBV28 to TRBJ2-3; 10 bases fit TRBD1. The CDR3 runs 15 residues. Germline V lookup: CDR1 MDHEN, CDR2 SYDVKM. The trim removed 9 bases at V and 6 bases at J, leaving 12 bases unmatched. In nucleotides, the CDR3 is TGTGCCAGTTTCCGGGACAGGGGTTTATCGGATACGCAGTATTTT. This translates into CASFRDRGLSDTQYF.

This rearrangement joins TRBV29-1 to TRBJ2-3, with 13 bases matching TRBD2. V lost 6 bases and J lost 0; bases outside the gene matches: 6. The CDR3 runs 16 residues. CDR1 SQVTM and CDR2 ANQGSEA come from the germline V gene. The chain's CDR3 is CSVSGTSGISTDTQYF. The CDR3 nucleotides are TGCAGCGTGTCCGGGACTAGCGGGATTAGCACAGATACGCAGTATTTT.

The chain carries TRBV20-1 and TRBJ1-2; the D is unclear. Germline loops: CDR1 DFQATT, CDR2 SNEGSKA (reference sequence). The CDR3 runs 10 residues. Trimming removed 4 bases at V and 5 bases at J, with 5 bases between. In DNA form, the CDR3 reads TGCAGTGCTACTGCGTATGGCTACACCTTC. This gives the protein CSATAYGYTF.

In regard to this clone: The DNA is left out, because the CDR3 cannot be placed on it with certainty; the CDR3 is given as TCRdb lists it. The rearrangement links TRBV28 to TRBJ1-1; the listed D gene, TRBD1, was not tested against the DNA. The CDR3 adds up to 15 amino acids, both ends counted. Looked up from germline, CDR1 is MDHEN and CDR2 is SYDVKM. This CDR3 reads CASILGAVMNTEAFF.

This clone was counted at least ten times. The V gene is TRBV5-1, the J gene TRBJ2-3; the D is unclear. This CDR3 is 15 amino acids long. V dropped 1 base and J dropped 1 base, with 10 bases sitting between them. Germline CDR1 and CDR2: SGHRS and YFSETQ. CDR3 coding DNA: TGCGCCAGCAGCTTGAATGGGCATCGCACAGATACGCAGTATTTT. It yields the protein CASSLNGHRTDTQYF.

The CDR3 is CASLTSGRTDTQYF. CDR3 in DNA: TGTGCCAGCTTGACTAGCGGGAGAACAGATACGCAGTATTTT. The rearrangement joins TRBV6-1 to TRBJ2-3, with 12 nucleotides matching TRBD2. The ends lost 8 bases at V and 3 bases at J; junction bases unmatched: 3. The CDR3 loop spans 14 amino acids. CDR1 is MNHNS, CDR2 SASEGT, per germline.

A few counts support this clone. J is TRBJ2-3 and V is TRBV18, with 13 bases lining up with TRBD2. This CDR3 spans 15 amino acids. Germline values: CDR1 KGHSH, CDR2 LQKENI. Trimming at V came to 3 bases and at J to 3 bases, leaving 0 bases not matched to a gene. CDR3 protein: CASSPGLAGTDTQYF. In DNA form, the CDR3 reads TGTGCCAGCTCACCGGGACTAGCGGGGACAGATACGCAGTATTTT.

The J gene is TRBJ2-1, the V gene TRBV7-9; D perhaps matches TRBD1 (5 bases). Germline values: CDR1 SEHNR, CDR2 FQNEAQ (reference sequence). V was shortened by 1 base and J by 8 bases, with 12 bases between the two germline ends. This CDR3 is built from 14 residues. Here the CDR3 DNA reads TGTGCCAGCAGCTTAGGGCGTGGGGCTCATGAGCAGTTCTTC. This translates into CASSLGRGAHEQFF.

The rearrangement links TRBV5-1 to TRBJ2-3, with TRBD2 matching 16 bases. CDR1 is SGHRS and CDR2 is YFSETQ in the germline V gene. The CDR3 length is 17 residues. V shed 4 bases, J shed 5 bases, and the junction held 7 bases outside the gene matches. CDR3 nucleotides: TGCGCCAGCAGCGGGACTAGCGGGAGGGAGGTTGGAGATACGCAGTATTTT. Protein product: CASSGTSGREVGDTQYF.

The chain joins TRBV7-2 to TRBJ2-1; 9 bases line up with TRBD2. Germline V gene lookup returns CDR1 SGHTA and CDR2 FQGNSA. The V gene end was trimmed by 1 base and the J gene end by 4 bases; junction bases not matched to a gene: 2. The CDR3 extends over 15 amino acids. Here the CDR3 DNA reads TGTGCCAGCAGCTTAGTTGCGGGAGGGTACAATGAGCAGTTCTTC. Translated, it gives CASSLVAGGYNEQFF.